The entry below gives a single T cell receptor (beta chain) sequence along with its context. Its antigen is still unknown. The repertoire was sequenced with immunoSEQ multiplex PCR; TCRdb's copy has only in-frame clones and lacks some. The table shows 30,000 to 40,000 clones, with more than 85% occurring only once. These data originate in a study of PD-1 blockade in classical Hodgkin lymphoma. The study's findings and limits: Some patients began nivolumab under 1 year after ASCT. These patients were excluded from later analyses. Complete responders' diversity at baseline resembled that of newly diagnosed patients.

The time point is: cycle 4 day 1 (C4D1), after 5 to 7 weeks of nivolumab. Each and every patient relapsed after autologous stem cell transplantation, and patients got differing brentuximab vedotin exposure. Thawed PBMCs were the source of CD4+ T cells, purified by magnetic negative selection. CDR1 and CDR2 (germline): SNHLY, FYNNEI. The CDR3 spans 12 residues. Trimming removed 5 bases at V and 6 bases at J, with 11 bases between. The material sequenced was CD4+ T cells from blood, taken before the fourth cycle of nivolumab. The chain couples TRBV2 to TRBJ2-7, with D possibly matching TRBD1 (6 bases). The clonotype was recovered from a human donor with classical Hodgkin lymphoma. The CDR3 loop reads CASSRQDLEQYF. In nucleotides, the CDR3 is TGTGCCAGCAGTAGACAGGACCTCGAGCAGTACTTC.